The clone carrying this TCR beta chain was picked up a small number of times. Its antigen is not identified. Time point described: late sampling 161 to 241 days after vaccination in a few convalescent patients. Treatment noted: roughly ten-day PBMC culture with coronavirus spike peptide pools or control peptides (ViraFEST assay). ViraFEST expanded antigen-specific T cells with peptide pools, then sequenced TCRs. These data belong to a study of vaccination and CD4 T cells after COVID-19. With the Oncomine TCR Beta short-read assay, DNA from cultured CD4+ T cells was sequenced. TCRdb reprocessed the PCR reads via MiXCR and lists one record per CDR3 protein. Among around 18,000 distinct CDR3 sequences, approximately 56% were seen once, and the ten largest hold over 20%. Study observations and caveats: Convalescent patients had a median around 90% of post-vaccine SARS-CoV-2-reactive clones that were detected only after vaccination, not before it.

From germline, CDR1 is SEHNR and CDR2 FQNEAQ (reference sequence). The trim removed 4 bases at V and 5 bases at J, leaving 7 bases unmatched. CDR3 size: 15 residues. The material sequenced was CD4+ T cells from blood, cultured in vitro, taken about 7 months after SARS-CoV-2 vaccination. This rearrangement joins TRBV7-9 to TRBJ1-2; 10 positions agree with TRBD1. The receptor comes from a human donor who had recovered from COVID-19. CDR3 sequence (DNA): TGTGCCAGCAGCTACCCGGGACAGGGGATATATGGCTACACCTTC. It encodes CASSYPGQGIYGYTF.